The rows below give T cell receptor beta chains drawn from one sample of a study of chemoradiotherapy in HPV16-positive cancers. Profiled with immunoSEQ multiplex PCR; TCRdb holds only in-frame clones, not every one. The table shows fewer than 30,000 clones, with 91% occurring only once. Here the sequenced sample was blood, taken from a patient who underwent chemoradiotherapy. All receptors derive from a human donor with HPV-associated anogenital cancer. Both conserved end residues are part of each CDR3. D genes are given only for firm matches. Clone size, where shown, is once, few, many, or a class for clones that have expanded.

-	TRBV4-1	-	TRBJ1-5	TGCGCCAGCAGCCAAGATTCAGGCGAGGTGAGAGGGTACAATCAGCCCCAGCATTTT	CASSQDSGEVRGYNQPQHF
-	TRBV4-3	-	TRBJ1-2	TGCGCCAGCAGCCAAGATCGGCAGGGGCAAGTCTATGGCTACACCTTC	CASSQDRQGQVYGYTF
-	TRBV5-1	TRBD1	TRBJ2-7	TGCGCCAGCAGCCTCAGGGGACAGGGACCTAACGAGCAGTACTTC	CASSLRGQGPNEQYF
-	TRBV27	TRBD2	TRBJ2-7	TGTGCCAGCAGTATTAGCGGGAGAAGAGGCGAGCAGTACTTC	CASSISGRRGEQYF
-	TRBV6-5	-	TRBJ1-2	TGTGCCAGCAGTTTACAGCCTAACTATGGCTACACCTTC	CASSLQPNYGYTF
-	TRBV5-4	-	TRBJ1-1	TGCGCCAGCAGCCAAGGTGGGGGAGTCACTGAAGCTTTCTTT	CASSQGGGVTEAFF
-	TRBV18	TRBD1	TRBJ2-2	TGTGCCAGCTCACCACGGGACAGCACCGGGGAGCTGTTTTTT	CASSPRDSTGELFF
-	TRBV11-3	TRBD1	TRBJ2-2	TGTGCCAGCAGAAAGGGGGCATGGAACACCGGGGAGCTGTTTTTT	CASRKGAWNTGELFF
few	TRBV7-3	TRBD2	TRBJ2-5	TGTGCCAGCAGCTTGGGACTAGCGGTTGAAGAGACCCAGTACTTC	CASSLGLAVEETQYF
-	TRBV4-2	TRBD1	TRBJ2-3	TGTGCCAGCAGCCAAGACCCCGGGACAGGGATTCATACGCAGTATTTT	CASSQDPGTGIHTQYF
-	TRBV27	TRBD1	TRBJ2-7	TGTGCCAGCTATACTATCGGACAGGGGGCCTACGAGCAGTACTTC	CASYTIGQGAYEQYF
once	TRBV28	-	TRBJ1-1	TGTGCCAGCAGGCGCGGGGGGGCGAACACTGAAGCTTTCTTT	CASRRGGANTEAFF
-	TRBV6-5	-	TRBJ2-1	TGTGCCAGCAGTTACGGCGGAGCTAGGGCCCATAATGAGCAGTTCTTC	CASSYGGARAHNEQFF
-	TRBV7-6	TRBD2	TRBJ2-1	TGTGCCAGCAGCTTCGGGACTAGCGCTTACAATGAGCAGTTCTTC	CASSFGTSAYNEQFF
-	TRBV30	-	TRBJ1-2	TGTGCCTGGAGTGACGGTATGATCTTCTATGGCTACACCTTC	CAWSDGMIFYGYTF
-	TRBV27	-	TRBJ1-5	TGTGCCAGCAGTTTATCAGGGTACTCTATGAGCAATCAGCCCCAGCATTTT	CASSLSGYSMSNQPQHF
-	TRBV2	TRBD1	TRBJ2-5	TGTGCCAGCGGCCAGTCCGGGACAGAGCAAGAGACCCAGTACTTC	CASGQSGTEQETQYF
-	TRBV5-4	-	TRBJ2-1	TGTGCCAGCAGCTCATCCGGGACTCCCGTTTACAATGAGCAGTTCTTC	CASSSSGTPVYNEQFF
once	TRBV7-3	-	TRBJ1-1	TGTGCCAGCAGCTTAGCAAATTCTGAAGCTTTCTTT	CASSLANSEAFF
-	TRBV18	-	TRBJ2-5	TGTGCCAGCTCACCACCAGGGAGCGGGGAGACCCAGTACTTC	CASSPPGSGETQYF
-	TRBV7-2	TRBD2	TRBJ2-1	TGTGCCAGCAGCCCCACCTCTAGCGGGTGGGACTCCTACAATGAGCAGTTCTTC	CASSPTSSGWDSYNEQFF
-	TRBV7-8	TRBD1	TRBJ2-3	TGTGCCAGCAGCTTAGTAGGGGGACAGGGGAGAGATACGCAGTATTTT	CASSLVGGQGRDTQYF
few	TRBV11-2	-	TRBJ2-2	TGTGCCAGCAGCTTTAGCGTCAACACCGGGGAGCTGTTTTTT	CASSFSVNTGELFF
-	TRBV5-6	TRBD2	TRBJ2-2	TGTGCCAGCAGCCGAAGGGGCGCGGGGGGTAACACCGGGGAGCTGTTTTTT	CASSRRGAGGNTGELFF
once	TRBV4-2	TRBD2	TRBJ2-6	TGTGCCAGCAGCCGGCTAGCGGGGGGCTTCTCTGGGGCCAACGTCCTGACTTTC	CASSRLAGGFSGANVLTF
-	TRBV6-6	-	TRBJ1-1	TGTGCCAGCAGTTACGTGGGGAGGAACACTGAAGCTTTCTTT	CASSYVGRNTEAFF
-	TRBV6-6	TRBD2	TRBJ2-1	TGTGCCAGCACCCACTCCGGGACTAGCGAGAACAATGAGCAGTTCTTC	CASTHSGTSENNEQFF
-	TRBV27	-	TRBJ2-5	TGTGCCAGCAGTCGTTTGTACGGGGAGACCCAGTACTTC	CASSRLYGETQYF
-	TRBV5-5	-	TRBJ1-1	TGTGCCAGCAGCTTAGCAAATTCTGAAGCTTTCTTT	CASSLANSEAFF
-	TRBV6-5	TRBD1	TRBJ1-6	TGTGCCAGCAGGAGGGGACAGGGGGGATATTCACCCCTCCACTTT	CASRRGQGGYSPLHF
-	TRBV5-6	TRBD1	TRBJ2-4	TGTGCCAGCAGCTTGACAGGGGGGAGTGAGGACATTCAGTACTTC	CASSLTGGSEDIQYF
-	TRBV7-3	-	TRBJ1-1	TGTGCCAGCAGCTTCACATACACTGAAGCTTTCTTT	CASSFTYTEAFF
-	TRBV9	TRBD1	TRBJ2-5	TGTGCCAGCAGCGTAGAGGGACAGGGGATGACCCAGTACTTC	CASSVEGQGMTQYF
once	TRBV19	TRBD2	TRBJ2-5	TGTGCCAGTAGTATCAGCGGGGGCGTCCAGACCCAGTACTTC	CASSISGGVQTQYF
-	TRBV5-6	-	TRBJ2-7	TGTGCCAGCAGCTTGTACAGGATGGGTGAGCAGTACTTC	CASSLYRMGEQYF
-	TRBV28	TRBD2	TRBJ2-4	TGTGCCAGCAGACCCGGACTAGCGGGAGGGCGAGCCAAAAACATTCAGTACTTC	CASRPGLAGGRAKNIQYF
-	TRBV4-1	-	TRBJ2-7	TGCGCCAGCAGCCGCCGGGACGGAGCCTACGAGCAGTACTTC	CASSRRDGAYEQYF
-	TRBV29-1	-	TRBJ2-7	TGCAGCGGAAAACGGTCGGGGGAGCAGTACTTC	CSGKRSGEQYF
-	TRBV28	-	TRBJ1-5	TGTGCCAGCAGTTTGGCAGGGGCTCAGCCCCAGCATTTT	CASSLAGAQPQHF
once	TRBV5-8	TRBD2	TRBJ2-3	TGTGCCAGCAGGCTCACTAGCGGGGGCGAGGGTACGCAGTATTTT	CASRLTSGGEGTQYF
once	TRBV5-6	TRBD2	TRBJ2-1	TGTGCCAGCAGCTTCAGCGGGGGGAGCTCCTACAATGAGCAGTTCTTC	CASSFSGGSSYNEQFF
once	TRBV2	-	TRBJ2-2	TGTGCCAGCGCTAAGGAGGGGGGACTTGCGAACACCGGGGAGCTGTTTTTT	CASAKEGGLANTGELFF
-	TRBV7-6	-	TRBJ2-1	TGTGCCAGCAGCTTCATGCTGCTGTCTAGCAGATACAATGAGCAGTTCTTC	CASSFMLLSSRYNEQFF
-	TRBV5-1	TRBD1	TRBJ2-1	TGCGCCAGCCAGGACAGGGGGTCCTACAATGAGCAGTTCTTC	CASQDRGSYNEQFF
-	TRBV18	-	TRBJ2-7	TGTGCCAGCTCACCTTCGGCACAGGGAGGGGACTACGAGCAGTACTTC	CASSPSAQGGDYEQYF
-	TRBV18	-	TRBJ2-2	TGTGCCAGCTCCAAGACAGATTCGAACACCGGGGAGCTGTTTTTT	CASSKTDSNTGELFF
-	TRBV27	-	TRBJ2-5	TGTGCCAGCAGTGCCGGACAATGGGGTACCCAAGAGACCCAGTACTTC	CASSAGQWGTQETQYF
-	TRBV6-4	TRBD1	TRBJ1-3	TGTGCCAACTCACAGGGGGCTAGCAACACCATATATTTT	CANSQGASNTIYF
-	TRBV7-9	-	TRBJ2-1	TGTGCCAGCAGCTTAGTGGGGTACAATGAGCAGTTCTTC	CASSLVGYNEQFF
-	TRBV7-8	-	TRBJ2-2	TGTGCCAGCAGACCACAGGGTGTCGGGGAGCTGTTTTTT	CASRPQGVGELFF
-	TRBV5-4	TRBD1	TRBJ1-4	TGTGCCAGCAGCGTGGACAGGGGGCATGAAAAACTGTTTTTT	CASSVDRGHEKLFF
-	TRBV18	-	TRBJ1-5	TGTGCCAGCTCACCAATAGGGGCGAGCAATCAGCCCCAGCATTTT	CASSPIGASNQPQHF
once	TRBV2	-	TRBJ2-2	TGTGCCAGCAGTGAAGGGAACACCGGGGAGCTGTTTTTT	CASSEGNTGELFF
few	TRBV2	TRBD1	TRBJ1-1	TGTGCCAGCAGTCGAAGGACAGGGGGGAACACTGAAGCTTTCTTT	CASSRRTGGNTEAFF
-	TRBV5-4	-	TRBJ2-1	TGTGCCAGCAGCCCGTCGACAGGTTCCTACAATGAGCAGTTCTTC	CASSPSTGSYNEQFF